What follows describes a single T cell receptor (beta chain). This table comes from immunoSEQ multiplex PCR, and its TCRdb copy is limited to in-frame clones, with some not included. The sample holds 150,000 to 200,000 clones; about 90% are singletons and the top ten take 12%. The data were taken from a study of control samples from healthy donors and cancer patients. The sequence was collected from a man aged 25 to 40 in good health. Source material: blood.

The CDR3 bases are TGTGCCAGCAGTCTGGAGGGGACCGGGGAGCTGTTTTTT. Its protein product is CASSLEGTGELFF. This chain joins TRBV9 and TRBJ2-2; tentative D call: TRBD2 (6 bases). The V and J ends lost 5 bases and 5 bases respectively, with 10 bases between them. Looked up from germline, CDR1 is SGDLS and CDR2 is YYNGEE. CDR3 length: 13 residues.